This TCR beta chain was sequenced in a study of control samples from healthy donors and cancer patients. Libraries were prepared by immunoSEQ multiplex PCR; TCRdb keeps only in-frame clonotypes and omits some of them. The table records more than 150,000 clones, 85% to 95% of them present only once. Trimming took off 2 bases at V and 1 base at J, with 5 bases between the two ends. The CDR3 is 13 residues long. Per the germline V gene, CDR1 is SGHTA and CDR2 is FQGTGA. Input material: blood. This TCR was sampled from a man aged 18 to 35 in good health. This sequence joins TRBV7-3 and TRBJ1-1; D uncertain. The CDR3 is CASSLAENTEAFF. As DNA, the CDR3 is TGTGCCAGCAGCTTAGCGGAGAACACTGAAGCTTTCTTT.